The 10 T cell receptor beta chains below were found in one sample sequenced in a study of blood T cell repertoires in COVID-19. Profiled with immunoSEQ multiplex PCR; TCRdb holds only in-frame clones, not every one. The profile shows roughly 230,000 clones, 70% to 90% of them singletons. Sequencing used peripheral blood. These receptors were taken from a human donor in a cohort sampled during active COVID-19.

This clone was seen a few times. J is TRBJ1-2 and V is TRBV19; D is perhaps TRBD1 (6 bases). Germline V gene sequence: CDR1 LNHDA, CDR2 SQIVND (reference sequence). There are 14 residues in the CDR3. Trimming removed 0 bases at V and 5 bases at J, with 10 bases between. The CDR3 DNA reads as TGTGCCAGTAGTATAGACGGGACAAGATATGGCTACACCTTC. Its protein product is CASSIDGTRYGYTF.

The chain couples TRBV6-5 to TRBJ2-1, with 12 bases lining up with TRBD2. CDR1 and CDR2 (germline): MNHEY, SVGAGI. The CDR3 contains 13 residues. The V gene end was trimmed by 7 bases and the J gene end by 7 bases; junction bases not matched to a gene: 2. CDR3: CASTLAGGNEQFF. DNA of the CDR3: TGTGCCAGCACCCTAGCGGGAGGGAATGAGCAGTTCTTC.

The chain employs TRBV6-2 or TRBV6-3 and TRBJ1-6; D ambiguous. The CDR3 runs to 13 residues. V lost 0 bases to trimming and J lost 14 bases, with 11 bases between them. CDR1 and CDR2 from the germline V gene are MNHEY and SVGEGT. The CDR3, as DNA: TGTGCCAGCAGTTACTCGAGGGTAATAACCCTCCACTTT. Amino acids: CASSYSRVITLHF.

This chain connects TRBV5-5 to TRBJ1-3; D unresolved. Germline V gene sequence: CDR1 SGHKS, CDR2 YYEKEE (reference sequence). This CDR3 is built from 15 residues. Trimming stripped 4 bases from V and 2 bases from J, with 13 bases between. In DNA form, the CDR3 reads TGTGCCAGCAGCGCTCGCCCCGGGGCTGGAAACACCATATATTTT. As protein: CASSARPGAGNTIYF.

The rearrangement links TRBV6-5 to TRBJ1-5, with TRBD1 identical over 11 bases. Germline trimming cut 6 bases from V and 5 bases from J; bases unmatched to any gene: 3. Germline-derived CDR1 and CDR2 are MNHEY and SVGAGI. The CDR3 length is 14 residues. The CDR3 nucleotides are TGTGCCAGCAGGCGGGACAGGGGGTATCAGCCCCAGCATTTT. Translated: CASRRDRGYQPQHF.

The rearrangement links TRBV28 to TRBJ1-1; no reliable D call. The V gene's germline CDR1 is MDHEN and CDR2 SYDVKM. Trimming stripped 5 bases from V and 1 base from J, with 8 bases between. This CDR3 has 13 residues. CDR3 protein: CASSAYRNTEAFF. CDR3 nucleotides: TGTGCCAGCAGTGCATACAGGAACACTGAAGCTTTCTTT.

V gene TRBV28 combines with J gene TRBJ2-3; possibly TRBD2 for D (6 bases). The CDR3 sequence is 16 residues long. Germline values: CDR1 MDHEN, CDR2 SYDVKM. Trimming took 8 bases from V and 4 from J, leaving 22 bases between them. CDR3 sequence: CASYPRDSVFPDTQYF. The CDR3 nucleotides are TGTGCCAGCTATCCTCGGGACTCCGTTTTCCCAGATACGCAGTATTTT.

The genes are TRBV29-1 and TRBJ2-7; a weak D match, TRBD1 (6 bases). The CDR3 loop spans 14 amino acids. CDR1 and CDR2 from the germline V gene are SQVTM and ANQGSEA. The ends were cut back, 1 base at V and 3 bases at J, with 13 bases in the middle. CDR3 coding DNA: TGCAGCGTTGAAGGGAGCGGCAGGGGCTACGAGCAGTACTTC. This sequence encodes CSVEGSGRGYEQYF.

The count of this clone is one. The junction departs from the called germline gene at one end, perhaps through a read error. This sequence joins TRBV6-4 and TRBJ2-3; 12 nucleotides match TRBD2. CDR1 is MRHNA and CDR2 is SNTAGT in the germline V gene. CDR3 length: 16 residues. CDR3 residues: CASRDSSGGVTDTQYF. DNA of the CDR3: TGTGCCAGCAGAGACTCTAGCGGGGGGGTCACAGATACGCAGTATTTT.

Comments on this clone: Other DNA sequences of this sample code for an identical CDR3. The J gene is TRBJ1-5, the V gene TRBV10-3; D is undetermined. This CDR3 spans 15 amino acids. Germline V gives CDR1 ENHRY, CDR2 SYGVKD. Between the trimmed V and J ends, which lost 0 bases and 1 base, there was a span of 7 bases. The CDR3, as DNA: TGTGCCATCAGTGAGTCAGGAGGGAGCAATCAGCCCCAGCATTTT. Translated: CAISESGGSNQPQHF.